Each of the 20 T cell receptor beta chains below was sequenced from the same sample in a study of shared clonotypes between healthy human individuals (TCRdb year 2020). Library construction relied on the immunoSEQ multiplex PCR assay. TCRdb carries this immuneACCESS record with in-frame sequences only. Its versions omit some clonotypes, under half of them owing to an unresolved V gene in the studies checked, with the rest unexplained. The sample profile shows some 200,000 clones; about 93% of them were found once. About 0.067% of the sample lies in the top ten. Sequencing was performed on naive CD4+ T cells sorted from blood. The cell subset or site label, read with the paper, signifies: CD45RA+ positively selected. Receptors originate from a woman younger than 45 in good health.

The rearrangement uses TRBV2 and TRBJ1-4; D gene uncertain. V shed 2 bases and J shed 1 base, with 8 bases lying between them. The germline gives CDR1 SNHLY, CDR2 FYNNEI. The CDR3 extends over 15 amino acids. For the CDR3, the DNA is TGTGCCAGCAGTGAAACTTATGTAACTAATGAAAAACTGTTTTTT. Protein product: CASSETYVTNEKLFF.

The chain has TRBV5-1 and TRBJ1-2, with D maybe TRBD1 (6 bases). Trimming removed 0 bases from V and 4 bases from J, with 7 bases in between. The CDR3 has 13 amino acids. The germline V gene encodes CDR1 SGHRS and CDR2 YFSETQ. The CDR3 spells CASSLGTVYGYTF. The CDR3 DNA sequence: TGCGCCAGCAGCTTGGGGACAGTCTATGGCTACACCTTC.

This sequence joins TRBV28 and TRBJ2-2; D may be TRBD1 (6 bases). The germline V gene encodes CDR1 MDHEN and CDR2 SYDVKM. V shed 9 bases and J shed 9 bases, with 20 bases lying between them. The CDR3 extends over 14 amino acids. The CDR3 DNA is TGTGCCAGTCGACCCGGGACACCCGGCCGGGAGCTGTTTTTT. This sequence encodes CASRPGTPGRELFF.

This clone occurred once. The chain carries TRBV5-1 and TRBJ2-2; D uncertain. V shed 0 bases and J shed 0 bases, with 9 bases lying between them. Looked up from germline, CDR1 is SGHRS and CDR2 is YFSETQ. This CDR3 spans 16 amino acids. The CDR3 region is CASSLGVGTNTGELFF. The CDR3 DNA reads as TGCGCCAGCAGCTTGGGGGTCGGAACGAACACCGGGGAGCTGTTTTTT.

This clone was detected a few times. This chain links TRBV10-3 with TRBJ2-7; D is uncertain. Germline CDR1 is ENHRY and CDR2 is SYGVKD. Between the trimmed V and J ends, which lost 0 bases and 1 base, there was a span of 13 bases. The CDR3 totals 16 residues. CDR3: CAISESTKQLSYEQYF. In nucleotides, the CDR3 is TGTGCCATCAGTGAGTCGACGAAGCAGCTTTCCTACGAGCAGTACTTC.

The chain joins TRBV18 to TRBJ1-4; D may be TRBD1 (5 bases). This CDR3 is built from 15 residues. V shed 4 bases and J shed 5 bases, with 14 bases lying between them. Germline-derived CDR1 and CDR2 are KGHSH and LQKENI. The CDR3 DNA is TGTGCCAGCTCACTCGCTCCGGGACGGAATGAAAAACTGTTTTTT. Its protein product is CASSLAPGRNEKLFF.

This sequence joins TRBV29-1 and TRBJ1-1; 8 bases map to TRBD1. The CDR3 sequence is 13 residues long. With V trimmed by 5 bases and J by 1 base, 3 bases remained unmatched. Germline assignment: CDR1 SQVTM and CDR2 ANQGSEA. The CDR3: CSVRQGRNTEAFF. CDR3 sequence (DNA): TGCAGCGTTAGACAGGGGAGGAACACTGAAGCTTTCTTT. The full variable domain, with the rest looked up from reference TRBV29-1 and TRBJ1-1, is SAVISQKPSRDICQRGTSLTIQCQVDSQVTMMFWYRQQPGQSLTLIATANQGSEATYESGFVIDKFPISRPNLTFSTLTVSNMSPEDSSIYLCSVRQGRNTEAFFGQGTRLTVV.

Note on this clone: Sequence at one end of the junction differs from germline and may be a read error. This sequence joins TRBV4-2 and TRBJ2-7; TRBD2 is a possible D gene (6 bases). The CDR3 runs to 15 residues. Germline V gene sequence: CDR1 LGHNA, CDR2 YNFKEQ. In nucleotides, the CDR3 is TGTGCCGGCAGCCAAGGGGTGGGAGGAGGCTACGAGCAGTACTTC. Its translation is CAGSQGVGGGYEQYF.

The CDR3 region has the DNA TGTGCCAGCAGTTACGATTTAAACTATGGCTACACCTTC. Translated, it gives CASSYDLNYGYTF. V is TRBV6-5 and J is TRBJ1-2; D gene ambiguous. This CDR3 spans 13 amino acids. V was pared by 2 bases and J by 2 bases, with 6 bases between. Germline lookup yields CDR1 MNHEY and CDR2 SVGAGI.

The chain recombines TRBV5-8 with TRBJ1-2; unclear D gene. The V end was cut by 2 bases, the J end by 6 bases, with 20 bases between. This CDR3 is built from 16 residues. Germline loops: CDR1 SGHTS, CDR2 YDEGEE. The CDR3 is CASSFYRSWSRNGYTF. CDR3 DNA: TGTGCCAGCAGCTTCTATCGTTCTTGGTCTAGAAATGGCTACACCTTC.

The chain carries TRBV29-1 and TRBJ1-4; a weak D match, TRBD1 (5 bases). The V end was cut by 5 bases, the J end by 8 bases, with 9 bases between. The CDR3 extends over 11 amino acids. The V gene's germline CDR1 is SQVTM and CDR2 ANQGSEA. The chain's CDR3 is CSVLKGEKLFF. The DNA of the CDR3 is TGCAGCGTTCTGAAGGGGGAAAAACTGTTTTTT.

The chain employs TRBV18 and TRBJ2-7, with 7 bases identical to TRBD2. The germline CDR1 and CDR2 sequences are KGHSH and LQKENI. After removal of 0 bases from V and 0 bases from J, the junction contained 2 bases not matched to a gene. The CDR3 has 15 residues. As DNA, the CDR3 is TGTGCCAGCTCACCACCGGGGAGGGCCTCCTACGAGCAGTACTTC. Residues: CASSPPGRASYEQYF.

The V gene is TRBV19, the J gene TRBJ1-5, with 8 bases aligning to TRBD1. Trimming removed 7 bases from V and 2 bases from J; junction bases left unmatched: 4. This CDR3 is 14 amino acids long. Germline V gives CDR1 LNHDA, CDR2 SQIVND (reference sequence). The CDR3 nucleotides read TGTGCCAGTACACTGACAGGGGGCAATCAGCCCCAGCATTTT. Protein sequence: CASTLTGGNQPQHF.

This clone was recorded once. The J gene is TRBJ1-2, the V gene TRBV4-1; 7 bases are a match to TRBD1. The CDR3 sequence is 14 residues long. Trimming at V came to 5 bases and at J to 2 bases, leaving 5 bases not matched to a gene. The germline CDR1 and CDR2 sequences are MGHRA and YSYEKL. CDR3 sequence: CASSETGQNYGYTF. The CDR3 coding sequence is TGCGCCAGCAGCGAGACGGGACAGAACTATGGCTACACCTTC.

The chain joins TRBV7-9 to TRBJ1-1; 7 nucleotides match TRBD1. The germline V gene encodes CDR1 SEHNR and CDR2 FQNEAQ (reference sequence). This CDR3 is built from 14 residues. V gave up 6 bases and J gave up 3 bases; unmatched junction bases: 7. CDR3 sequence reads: CASRTRGQDTEAFF. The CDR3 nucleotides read TGTGCCAGCAGAACGAGGGGGCAAGACACTGAAGCTTTCTTT.

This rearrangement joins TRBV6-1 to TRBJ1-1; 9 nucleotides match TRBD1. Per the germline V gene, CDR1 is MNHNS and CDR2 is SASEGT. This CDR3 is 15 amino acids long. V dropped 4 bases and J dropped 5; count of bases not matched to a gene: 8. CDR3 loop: CASSAKQGAPTEAFF. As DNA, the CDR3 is TGTGCCAGCAGTGCAAAACAGGGGGCCCCTACTGAAGCTTTCTTT.

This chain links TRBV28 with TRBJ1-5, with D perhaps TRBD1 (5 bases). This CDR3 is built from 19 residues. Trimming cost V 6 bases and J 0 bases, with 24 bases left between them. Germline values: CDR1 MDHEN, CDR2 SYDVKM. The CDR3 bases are TGTGCCAGCAGACCCCGACAGTTTACGAGCCTATATAGCAATCAGCCCCAGCATTTT. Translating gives CASRPRQFTSLYSNQPQHF. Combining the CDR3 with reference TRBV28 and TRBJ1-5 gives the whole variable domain DVKVTQSSRYLVKRTGEKVFLECVQDMDHENMFWYRQDPGLGLRLIYFSYDVKMKEKGDIPEGYSVSREKKERFSLILESASTNQTSMYLCASRPRQFTSLYSNQPQHFGDGTRLSIL.

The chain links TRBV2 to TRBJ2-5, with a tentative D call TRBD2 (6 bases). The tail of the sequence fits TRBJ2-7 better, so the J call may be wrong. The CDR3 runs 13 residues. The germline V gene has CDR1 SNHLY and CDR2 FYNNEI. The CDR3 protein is CASLAGNAYEQYF. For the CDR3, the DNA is TGTGCCAGCCTCGCGGGGAATGCCTACGAGCAGTACTTC.

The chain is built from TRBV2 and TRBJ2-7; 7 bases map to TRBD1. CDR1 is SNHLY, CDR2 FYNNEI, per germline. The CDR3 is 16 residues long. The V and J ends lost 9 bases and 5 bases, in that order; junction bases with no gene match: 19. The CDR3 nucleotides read TGTGCCAGTCCTGCAGGGGGAAAGAGAACGGGCCACGAGCAGTACTTC. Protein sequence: CASPAGGKRTGHEQYF.

The CDR3 region is CASSNLGGSHEQYF. The CDR3 DNA is TGTGCCAGCAGTAATCTCGGGGGGTCCCACGAGCAGTACTTC. The V call is TRBV11-1, the J call TRBJ2-7, with 7 bases identical to TRBD2. J gave up 5 bases and V 6 bases, and 10 bases lay outside the gene matches. Germline CDR1 reads SGHAT; CDR2 reads FQDESV (reference sequence). The CDR3 has 14 residues. Based on the CDR3 plus reference TRBV11-1 and TRBJ2-7, the full variable domain is EAEVAQSPRYKITEKSQAVAFWCDPISGHATLYWYRQILGQGPELLVQFQDESVVDDSQLPKDRFSAERLKGVDSTLKIQPAELGDSAMYLCASSNLGGSHEQYFGPGTRLTVT.